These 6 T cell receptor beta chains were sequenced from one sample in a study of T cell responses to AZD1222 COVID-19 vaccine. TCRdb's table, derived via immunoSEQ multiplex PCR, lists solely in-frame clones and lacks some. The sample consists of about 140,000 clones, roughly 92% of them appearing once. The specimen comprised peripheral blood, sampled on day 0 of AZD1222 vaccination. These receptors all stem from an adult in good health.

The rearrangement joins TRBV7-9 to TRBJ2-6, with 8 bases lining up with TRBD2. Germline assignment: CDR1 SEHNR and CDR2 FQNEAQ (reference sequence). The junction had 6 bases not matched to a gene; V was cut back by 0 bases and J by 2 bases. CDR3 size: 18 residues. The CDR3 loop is CASSLARGTSTGANVLTF. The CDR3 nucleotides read TGTGCCAGCAGCTTAGCGCGAGGGACTAGTACTGGGGCCAACGTCCTGACTTTC.

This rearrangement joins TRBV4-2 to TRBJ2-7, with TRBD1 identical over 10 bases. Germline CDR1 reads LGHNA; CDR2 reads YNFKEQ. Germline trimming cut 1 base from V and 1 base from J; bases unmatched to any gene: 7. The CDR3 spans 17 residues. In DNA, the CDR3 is TGTGCCAGCAGCCAAGTTGGAGGACAGGGGGTGTCCTACGAGCAGTACTTC. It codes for CASSQVGGQGVSYEQYF.

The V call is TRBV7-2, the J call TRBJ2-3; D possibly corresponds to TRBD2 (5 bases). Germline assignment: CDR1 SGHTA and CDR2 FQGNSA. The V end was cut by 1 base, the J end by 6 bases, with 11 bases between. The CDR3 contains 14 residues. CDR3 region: CASSLVAGPDTQYF. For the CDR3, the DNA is TGTGCCAGCAGCTTAGTCGCGGGTCCCGATACGCAGTATTTT.

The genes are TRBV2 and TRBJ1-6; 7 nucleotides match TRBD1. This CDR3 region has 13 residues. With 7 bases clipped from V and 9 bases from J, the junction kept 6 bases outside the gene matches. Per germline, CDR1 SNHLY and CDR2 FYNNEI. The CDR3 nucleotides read TGTGCCAGCATAGACAGGGAGACTTCACCCCTCCACTTT. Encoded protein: CASIDRETSPLHF.

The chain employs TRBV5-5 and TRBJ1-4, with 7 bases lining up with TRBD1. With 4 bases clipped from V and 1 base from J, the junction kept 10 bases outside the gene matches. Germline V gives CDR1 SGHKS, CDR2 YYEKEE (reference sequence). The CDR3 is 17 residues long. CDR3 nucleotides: TGTGCCAGCAGCCATAGCACAGGGGATGAAACTAATGAAAAACTGTTTTTT. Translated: CASSHSTGDETNEKLFF.

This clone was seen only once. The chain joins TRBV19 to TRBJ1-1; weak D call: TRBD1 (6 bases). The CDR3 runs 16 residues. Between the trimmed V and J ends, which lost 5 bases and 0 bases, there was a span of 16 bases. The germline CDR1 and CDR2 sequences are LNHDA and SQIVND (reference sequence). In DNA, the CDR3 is TGTGCCAGTAGTCTGAGGGGGGCCATAATGAACACTGAAGCTTTCTTT. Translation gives CASSLRGAIMNTEAFF.